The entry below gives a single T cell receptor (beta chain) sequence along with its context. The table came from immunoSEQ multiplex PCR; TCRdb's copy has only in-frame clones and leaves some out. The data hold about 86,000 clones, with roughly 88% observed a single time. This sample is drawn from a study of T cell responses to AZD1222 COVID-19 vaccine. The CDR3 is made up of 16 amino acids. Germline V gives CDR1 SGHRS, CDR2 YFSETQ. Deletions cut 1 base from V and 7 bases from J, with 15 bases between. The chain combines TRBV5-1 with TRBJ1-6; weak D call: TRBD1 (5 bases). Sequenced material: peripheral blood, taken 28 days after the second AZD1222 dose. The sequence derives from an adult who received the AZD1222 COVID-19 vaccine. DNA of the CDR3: TGCGCCAGCAGCTTGTCTATGGGACGGAGAAATTCACCCCTCCACTTT. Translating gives CASSLSMGRRNSPLHF.